This TCR beta chain was observed in a study of spatial heterogeneity in lung cancer. Whole-study results and caveats: The number of expanded tumor alpha and beta chains correlated with mutation number.

V was clipped by 6 bases and J by 4 bases; unmatched bases: 10. This CDR3 contains 16 residues. This clonotype occurred many times. What it binds is not known. TCRdb re-called the 5' RACE reads through MiXCR, storing one row per CDR3 protein. The data hold about 13,000 distinct CDR3 sequences, with 4% to 5.5% observed a single time. The time point here: sample taken at primary tumor resection. This TCR was recovered from a male donor with early-stage non-small cell lung cancer. The sequenced sample was lung tumor tissue, obtained at surgery. The V gene is TRBV12-3 or TRBV12-4, the J gene TRBJ1-5, with TRBD1 matching over 9 bases. The CDR3 reads CASSLSWTGENQPQHF. As DNA, the CDR3 is TGTGCCAGCAGCCTGTCCTGGACAGGGGAGAATCAGCCCCAGCATTTT.